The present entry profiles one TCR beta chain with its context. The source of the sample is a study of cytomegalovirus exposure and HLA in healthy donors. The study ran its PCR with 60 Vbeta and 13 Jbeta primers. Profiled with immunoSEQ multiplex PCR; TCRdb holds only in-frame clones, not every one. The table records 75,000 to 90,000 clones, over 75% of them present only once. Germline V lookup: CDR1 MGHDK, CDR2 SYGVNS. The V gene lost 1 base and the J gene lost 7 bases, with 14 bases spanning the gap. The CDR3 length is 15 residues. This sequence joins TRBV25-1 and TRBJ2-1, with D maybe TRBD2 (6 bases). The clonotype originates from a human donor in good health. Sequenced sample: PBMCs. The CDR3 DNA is TGTGCCAGCAGTGAATCTGGCGGGGTAGGTAATGAGCAGTTCTTC. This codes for CASSESGGVGNEQFF.